This paragraph reports one T cell receptor beta chain. The data originate from a study of blood T cell repertoires in COVID-19. Overall study: The United States, Italy and Spain were the sources of the acute and convalescent COVID-19 samples. PBMCs, B-cell-depleted T cells, or T cells were the source of the cDNA or gDNA that made up the material.

Germline values: CDR1 SEHNR, CDR2 FQNEAQ (reference sequence). The CDR3 length is 14 residues. V lost 5 bases, J lost 7 bases, and 14 bases lay in between. Original data processing: Amplification from reference gene primers served as the basis for estimated nucleated cell counts. This table comes from immunoSEQ multiplex PCR, and its TCRdb copy is limited to in-frame clones, with some not included. Clonal size and the V and J genes are those of that table, whereas D and trimming came from the DNA. Among a few hundred thousand clones listed, nearly 90% were seen once. The sequenced sample consisted of peripheral blood. This chain joins TRBV7-9 and TRBJ1-4, with D perhaps matching TRBD1 (5 bases). The clonotype originates from a woman in her 30s with acute or convalescent COVID-19. Here the CDR3 DNA reads TGTGCCAGCAGCATCACGCCGGGGGTTGAAAAACTGTTTTTT. Translated: CASSITPGVEKLFF.